The clone carrying this T cell receptor (beta chain) was counted once. Its antigen remains unknown. Other DNA sequences in the same sample also yield this CDR3. This CDR3 region has 15 residues. V was clipped by 5 bases and J by 0 bases, with 11 bases between them. Germline CDR1 reads SGHTA; CDR2 reads FQGTGA. Only in-frame clones appear in the TCRdb table, and some are missing; sequencing was by immunoSEQ multiplex PCR. The data hold some 90,000 clones, with roughly 90% observed a single time. The record originates from a study of T cell responses to AZD1222 COVID-19 vaccine. Overall study results and limits: Regions 160-218 and 743-854 dominated among vaccine-associated CD4 TCRs spanning spike. Repertoire sampling occurred only after the peak T cell response. Once two AZD1222 doses were given, Spike-specific TCR breadth and depth went up.

The source was peripheral blood, collected on day 0 of AZD1222 vaccination. This sequence joins TRBV7-3 and TRBJ1-3, with TRBD1 as a possible D gene (5 bases). This sequence was found in an adult in good health. The CDR3, as DNA: TGTGCCAGCAGCCCAGTTGGGGGCTCTGGAAACACCATATATTTT. It yields the protein CASSPVGGSGNTIYF.